This is a list of T cell receptor beta chains from one sample in a study of PD-L1 blockade in urothelial cancer. TCRdb's copy holds only in-frame clones and misses some; the assay was immunoSEQ multiplex PCR. Among around 40,000 clones listed, roughly 78% were seen once. Specimen: PBMCs, collected around atezolizumab (anti-PD-L1) treatment. The receptors stem from a man in his 60s with urothelial cancer. Each CDR3 is given with its conserved first and last residue. Each record gives: J gene, clone size, D gene, CDR3 length, V gene, CDR3 protein, CDR3 DNA. A D gene is named only where the DNA matches it firmly. Clone size is given for some rows only: seen once, a few or many times, or a class if the clone is expanded.

J gene: TRBJ1-2
clone size: -
D gene: -
CDR3 length: 15
V gene: TRBV7-9
CDR3 protein: CASSLNGGQDGGYTF
CDR3 DNA: TGTGCCAGCAGCCTAAACGGGGGGCAAGATGGTGGCTACACCTTC

J gene: TRBJ1-6
clone size: once
D gene: -
CDR3 length: 13
V gene: TRBV11-2
CDR3 protein: CASSLDSESPLHF
CDR3 DNA: TGTGCCAGCAGCTTAGATTCCGAGTCACCCCTCCACTTT

J gene: TRBJ1-2
clone size: -
D gene: -
CDR3 length: 14
V gene: TRBV5-5
CDR3 protein: CASSLQPANYGYTF
CDR3 DNA: TGTGCCAGCAGCCTACAGCCTGCTAACTATGGCTACACCTTC

J gene: TRBJ2-5
clone size: -
D gene: TRBD2
CDR3 length: 18
V gene: TRBV5-1
CDR3 protein: CASSPGLAGGPDQETQYF
CDR3 DNA: TGCGCCAGCAGCCCGGGACTAGCGGGGGGCCCCGACCAAGAGACCCAGTACTTC

J gene: TRBJ2-7
clone size: -
D gene: -
CDR3 length: 14
V gene: TRBV28
CDR3 protein: CASSLGASHYEQYF
CDR3 DNA: TGTGCCAGCAGTTTAGGGGCGAGCCATTACGAGCAGTACTTC

J gene: TRBJ2-1
clone size: once
D gene: TRBD1
CDR3 length: 13
V gene: TRBV2
CDR3 protein: CASSGDRDSEQFF
CDR3 DNA: TGTGCCAGCAGTGGGGACAGGGATAGTGAGCAGTTCTTC

J gene: TRBJ2-1
clone size: once
D gene: -
CDR3 length: 16
V gene: TRBV11-1
CDR3 protein: CASSLSGAARRAEQFF
CDR3 DNA: TGTGCCAGCAGCTTATCTGGAGCGGCAAGGAGGGCTGAGCAGTTCTTC

J gene: TRBJ2-3
clone size: -
D gene: TRBD2
CDR3 length: 15
V gene: TRBV7-2
CDR3 protein: CASSLLAGGQDTQYF
CDR3 DNA: TGTGCCAGCAGCTTACTAGCGGGGGGTCAGGATACGCAGTATTTT

J gene: TRBJ2-7
clone size: -
D gene: TRBD1
CDR3 length: 15
V gene: TRBV5-1
CDR3 protein: CASSSGQTSSYEQYF
CDR3 DNA: TGCGCCAGCAGCTCGGGACAGACGAGCTCCTACGAGCAGTACTTC

J gene: TRBJ1-1
clone size: -
D gene: -
CDR3 length: 14
V gene: TRBV6-5
CDR3 protein: CASSLIGHPFTAFF
CDR3 DNA: TGTGCCAGCAGTTTAATAGGACATCCCTTCACGGCTTTCTTT

J gene: TRBJ2-1
clone size: -
D gene: TRBD2
CDR3 length: 13
V gene: TRBV6-5
CDR3 protein: CASVAGDGDEQFF
CDR3 DNA: TGTGCCAGCGTCGCGGGGGATGGCGATGAGCAGTTCTTC

J gene: TRBJ1-2
clone size: -
D gene: -
CDR3 length: 18
V gene: TRBV5-4
CDR3 protein: CASSLRPNPGQPNYGYTF
CDR3 DNA: TGTGCCAGCAGCTTGCGGCCTAACCCAGGACAGCCTAACTATGGCTACACCTTC

J gene: TRBJ1-3
clone size: -
D gene: -
CDR3 length: 17
V gene: TRBV7-2
CDR3 protein: CASSLALGARSGNTIYF
CDR3 DNA: TGTGCCAGCAGCTTAGCTTTGGGGGCCCGCTCTGGAAACACCATATATTTT

J gene: TRBJ2-3
clone size: -
D gene: TRBD2
CDR3 length: 16
V gene: TRBV4-3
CDR3 protein: CASSLSLAGVPNTQYF
CDR3 DNA: TGCGCCAGCAGCCTATCACTAGCGGGAGTCCCAAATACGCAGTATTTT

J gene: TRBJ2-1
clone size: -
D gene: TRBD2
CDR3 length: 15
V gene: TRBV19
CDR3 protein: CASTSYSGGASEQFF
CDR3 DNA: TGTGCCAGTACATCTTATAGCGGGGGGGCTTCTGAGCAGTTCTTC

J gene: TRBJ2-1
clone size: -
D gene: TRBD1
CDR3 length: 15
V gene: TRBV5-5
CDR3 protein: CASSQGTGDYNEQFF
CDR3 DNA: TGTGCCAGCAGCCAAGGGACAGGGGACTACAATGAGCAGTTCTTC

J gene: TRBJ2-1
clone size: -
D gene: TRBD2
CDR3 length: 20
V gene: TRBV28
CDR3 protein: CASSSIRTSGGGRSYNEQFF
CDR3 DNA: TGTGCCAGCAGTTCCATAAGGACTAGCGGGGGGGGACGCTCCTACAATGAGCAGTTCTTC